These 7 T cell receptor beta chains came from one sample sequenced in a study of shared clonotypes between healthy human individuals. Data came from immunoSEQ multiplex PCR; TCRdb stores just in-frame clones and leaves some out. The sample has some 690,000 clones; about 90% are singletons. The sample was memory CD8+ T cells from PBMCs. As to subset: CD45RO+ cells pooled with CCR7-negative TemRA cells. The receptors were gathered from a man aged 18 to 30 in good health. Some clones in this sample may be carry-over from other donors' samples.

This clone occurred a few times. The chain employs TRBV19 and TRBJ1-1; no reliable D call. Per the germline V gene, CDR1 is LNHDA and CDR2 is SQIVND (reference sequence). V lost 3 bases to trimming and J lost 1 base, with 12 bases between them. The CDR3 is 15 amino acids. The CDR3 loop is CASSILASSNTEAFF. The CDR3 nucleotides are TGTGCCAGTAGTATCTTAGCCAGCTCGAACACTGAAGCTTTCTTT.

The chain carries TRBV7-9 and TRBJ2-3; TRBD2 aligns across 9 bases. V trimming: 2 bases; J trimming: 6 bases; junction bases outside the gene matches: 6. Germline loops: CDR1 SEHNR, CDR2 FQNEAQ (reference sequence). CDR3 length: 15 amino acids. CDR3 bases: TGTGCCAGCAGCTTACGCTTCGCGGGAGGGGATACGCAGTATTTT. Its protein is CASSLRFAGGDTQYF.

The V gene is TRBV7-9, the J gene TRBJ2-3; 9 nucleotides agree with TRBD2. Trimming at V came to 4 bases and at J to 5 bases, leaving 13 bases not matched to a gene. Germline-derived CDR1 and CDR2 are SEHNR and FQNEAQ (reference sequence). This CDR3 contains 17 residues. CDR3: CASSSSTSLAGGDTQYF. The CDR3 DNA is TGTGCCAGCAGCTCCAGTACGTCACTAGCGGGTGGAGATACGCAGTATTTT. Together with reference TRBV7-9 and TRBJ2-3, the CDR3 gives the full variable domain: DTGVSQNPRHKITKRGQNVTFRCDPISEHNRLYWYRQTLGQGPEFLTYFQNEAQLEKSRLLSDRFSAERPKGSFSTLEIQRTEQGDSAMYLCASSSSTSLAGGDTQYFGPGTRLTVL.

This clone was seen just once. The chain employs TRBV6-5 and TRBJ1-1; TRBD1 matches at 8 bases. The CDR3 totals 14 residues. Germline CDR1 and CDR2: MNHEY and SVGAGI. With 8 bases clipped from V and 1 base from J, the junction kept 6 bases outside the gene matches. CDR3 residues: CASAGTGGNTEAFF. The CDR3 DNA is TGTGCCAGCGCCGGGACAGGAGGGAACACTGAAGCTTTCTTT.

The genes are TRBV30 and TRBJ1-2; D remains unclear. Per germline, CDR1 GTSNPN and CDR2 SVGIG (reference sequence). Trimming shortened V by 0 bases and J by 3 bases, and 8 bases separated the two germline ends. The CDR3 is 13 residues long. For the CDR3, the DNA is TGTGCCTGGAGTGTATCTGGCCACTATGGCTACACCTTC. This sequence encodes CAWSVSGHYGYTF.

The chain joins TRBV4-1 to TRBJ1-1, with D perhaps TRBD1 (6 bases). The CDR3 is made up of 14 amino acids. Germline V lookup: CDR1 MGHRA, CDR2 YSYEKL. V was clipped by 4 bases and J by 2 bases, with 11 bases between them. The CDR3 region is CASSLRTANTEAFF. As DNA, the CDR3 is TGCGCCAGCAGCCTACGGACAGCTAACACTGAAGCTTTCTTT.

This chain joins TRBV28 and TRBJ2-1; 7 bases agree with TRBD2. The V gene's germline CDR1 is MDHEN and CDR2 SYDVKM. This CDR3 has 15 residues. The V segment lost 7 bases and the J segment 2 bases; nucleotides outside the gene matches: 8. The CDR3 nucleotides read TGTGCCAGCACCCACAGAGGGACTACCTACAATGAGCAGTTCTTC. This encodes CASTHRGTTYNEQFF.